This TCR beta chain was sequenced for a study of T cells in localized non-small cell lung cancer. Concerning this clone: Its antigen is not identified.

The V gene's germline CDR1 is MNHEY and CDR2 SVGAGI. CDR3 length: 15 residues. Trimming pared 6 bases from V and 4 bases from J, leaving 16 bases between. Assay used: immunoSEQ multiplex PCR; TCRdb lists only in-frame clones, some missing. This table has 20,000 to 25,000 clones, roughly 90% appearing once. Study-wide findings and caveats: The study sequenced only one region of the tumor. As a result, intratumor heterogeneity could not be excluded and remains possible. Greater T cell density in blood accompanied longer overall survival. Appearance in adjacent lung was seen for a median around 60 of the top 100 tumor clones.

The rearrangement joins TRBV6-5 to TRBJ1-5; maybe TRBD1 (6 bases). The TCR comes from a male donor older than 55 with stage I squamous cell lung carcinoma. The sequenced sample was peripheral blood, obtained before any cancer treatment. The CDR3 region is CASRGNQGWNQPQHF. The DNA for the CDR3 is TGTGCCAGCAGGGGGAACCAGGGGTGGAATCAGCCCCAGCATTTT.